This T cell receptor beta chain was documented in a study of OX40 agonist ivuxolimab in advanced cancers. This clone was counted once. Sequencing was performed with immunoSEQ multiplex PCR; in TCRdb, only in-frame clones are kept and a portion is missing. The sample includes some 86,000 clones, around 90% of them seen just once. The CDR3 has 14 amino acids. Germline V gene lookup returns CDR1 MDHEN and CDR2 SYDVKM. V lost 8 bases and J lost 2; bases outside the gene matches: 6. This chain uses TRBV28 with TRBJ2-7; TRBD2 matches at 10 bases. The sequenced sample was CD4+ or CD8+ T cells sorted from blood, obtained in a trial of the OX40 agonist ivuxolimab. The TCR sequence derives from an adult with an advanced solid tumor such as melanoma, head and neck, liver or kidney cancer. Here the CDR3 reads CASLLAGRPYEQYF. The DNA of the CDR3 is TGTGCCAGCCTACTAGCGGGGAGACCCTACGAGCAGTACTTC.